These 7 T cell receptor beta chains originate from one sample sequenced in a study of T cell repertoires in cytomegalovirus infection. In TCRdb, the reads were re-called with MiXCR into one record per CDR3 protein. The table has 740,000 or so distinct CDR3 sequences, less than 40% seen once; the top ten hold 2.5% to 3%. The sequenced sample was PBMCs. These receptors originate from a human donor in good health (CMV status not recorded). Some clones in this sample may be carry-over from other donors' samples.

This chain joins TRBV5-1 and TRBJ1-2; D uncertain. The CDR3 is made up of 15 amino acids. V lost 0 bases and J lost 8, with 17 bases in between. Germline V gene data show CDR1 as SGHRS and CDR2 as YFSETQ. The CDR3 sequence: CASSLAPVGPGGYTF. CDR3 coding DNA: TGCGCCAGCAGCTTGGCCCCCGTCGGCCCGGGAGGCTACACCTTC.

The rearrangement joins TRBV6-8 to TRBJ1-1; D might be TRBD1 (6 bases). Between the trimmed V and J ends, which lost 5 bases and 11 bases, there was a span of 15 bases. The CDR3 covers 12 residues. The germline CDR1 and CDR2 sequences are MNHGY and SAAAGT. As DNA, the CDR3 is TGTGCCAGCAGTCGTACAGGGCTTGAGGCTTTCTTT. As protein: CASSRTGLEAFF.

J is TRBJ2-5 and V is TRBV7-2, with 8 nucleotides matching TRBD2. Germline CDR1 is SGHTA and CDR2 is FQGNSA. The CDR3 totals 17 residues. Trimming at V came to 5 bases and at J to 5 bases, leaving 16 bases not matched to a gene. CDR3 amino acids: CASSPHGLGLAAETQYF. In nucleotides, the CDR3 is TGTGCCAGCAGCCCTCACGGCCTAGGACTAGCTGCGGAGACCCAGTACTTC.

CDR3 protein: CASSSGPGDSPLHF. In DNA form, the CDR3 reads TGTGCCAGCAGTTCCGGACCCGGGGATTCACCCCTCCACTTT. This sequence joins TRBV6-2 or TRBV6-3 and TRBJ1-6; D gene uncertain. Trimming pared 4 bases from V and 8 bases from J, leaving 12 bases between. CDR1 is MNHEY and CDR2 is SVGEGT in the germline V gene. The CDR3 spans 14 residues.

The chain uses TRBV20-1 and TRBJ1-4, with D uncertain. The V end was cut by 6 bases, the J end by 6 bases, with 5 bases between. CDR3 length equals 10 residues. Germline assignment: CDR1 DFQATT and CDR2 SNEGSKA (reference sequence). The CDR3 DNA follows: TGCAGTGCCTTCCATGAAAAACTGTTTTTT. This translates into CSAFHEKLFF.

Note on this clonotype: Being one base from a much bigger clone, this may be a read error. The genes are TRBV6-1 and TRBJ2-7; D ambiguous. The CDR3 consists of 12 residues. Germline V lookup: CDR1 MNHNS, CDR2 SASEGT. V lost 6 bases to trimming and J lost 2 bases, with 8 bases between them. The CDR3 DNA sequence: TGTGCCAGCAGGCATTTTACCTACGAGCAGTACTTC. Encoded protein: CASRHFTYEQYF.

The chain links TRBV20-1 to TRBJ2-3; 9 bases align to TRBD2. The ends lost 3 bases at V and 3 bases at J; junction bases unmatched: 13. The CDR3 is 17 residues long. Germline V gene lookup returns CDR1 DFQATT and CDR2 SNEGSKA (reference sequence). The CDR3 DNA follows: TGCAGTGCTAGGCCCTGGCTAGCGGGGTGGGGTACAGATACGCAGTATTTT. This translates into CSARPWLAGWGTDTQYF.